The 28 T cell receptor beta chains presented below share a single source sample, sequenced in a study of patients and donors after allogeneic stem cell transplantation (dated by TCRdb to 2018 to 2020). Receptors were amplified or captured by RT-PCR. Sequencing took place on a NextSeq 550. TCRdb reran the public reads through fastp at Q25 and MiXCR, keeping productive beta chains. Records with the same CDR3 protein are collapsed into one entry carrying the most frequent genes and DNA. The sample table holds approximately 90,000 distinct CDR3 sequences, of which 5% were seen once. The leading ten clones occupy about 3% of the sample. Sequencing was done on a sample of blood, either unsorted or a sorted T cell fraction (not recorded which). The receptors were sampled from a human donor who was either an allogeneic HSCT recipient or a stem cell or donor lymphocyte infusion donor (not recorded which). It is not recorded whose cells these are; they may come from a transplant donor.

This clonotype has a handful of counts. This sequence joins TRBV28 and TRBJ2-5; 7 nucleotides match TRBD1. The germline CDR1 and CDR2 sequences are MDHEN and SYDVKM. After removal of 9 bases from V and 5 bases from J, the junction contained 6 bases not matched to a gene. The CDR3 totals 12 residues. The CDR3 here is CASSGTVETQYF. CDR3 bases: TGTGCCAGTTCCGGGACAGTGGAGACCCAGTACTTC.

This clonotype was seen ten or more times. V usage is TRBV7-2 and J usage is TRBJ2-3, with D unresolved. Germline CDR1 reads SGHTA; CDR2 reads FQGNSA. The CDR3 sequence is 13 residues long. The V and J ends lost 1 base and 5 bases respectively, with 7 bases between them. The CDR3 DNA is TGTGCCAGCAGCTTAGTGGGGAAAGATACGCAGTATTTT. It translates to CASSLVGKDTQYF.

This sequence joins TRBV28 and TRBJ2-6; D remains unclear. This CDR3 is 16 amino acids long. Trimming removed 6 bases at V and 6 bases at J, with 18 bases between. CDR1 and CDR2 from the germline V gene are MDHEN and SYDVKM. CDR3 amino acids: CASSSLKADQANVLTF. CDR3 bases: TGTGCCAGCAGCAGTTTAAAGGCGGATCAGGCCAACGTCCTGACTTTC.

This clonotype was counted many times. This chain connects TRBV7-9 to TRBJ1-2; D ambiguous. The CDR3 is made up of 12 amino acids. Per germline, CDR1 SEHNR and CDR2 FQNEAQ (reference sequence). Deletions cut 1 base from V and 7 bases from J, with 7 bases between. CDR3 nucleotide sequence: TGTGCCAGCAGCTTAGGGCTGACTGGCTACACCTTC. It yields the protein CASSLGLTGYTF.

The chain uses TRBV6-1 and TRBJ1-2; D is unresolved. The CDR3 is 13 residues long. V lost 3 bases and J 6 bases, leaving 11 bases between the germline ends. The germline CDR1 and CDR2 sequences are MNHNS and SASEGT. The CDR3 sequence: CASSDALGHGYTF. In DNA form, the CDR3 reads TGTGCCAGCAGTGACGCTCTCGGCCATGGCTACACCTTC.

Concerning this clonotype itself: A much bigger clone sits one base away, suggesting this may be a read error. CDR3 coding DNA: TGTGCCAGCAGTTTGGGTGGGGGCGCCGGGGAGCTGTTTTTT. Translating gives CASSLGGGAGELFF. The V call is TRBV12-3 or TRBV12-4, the J call TRBJ2-2, with D possibly being TRBD1 (6 bases). This CDR3 region has 14 residues. V gave up 3 bases and J gave up 6 bases, with 11 bases separating them.

This clonotype was recorded at least ten times. This chain links TRBV21-1 with TRBJ1-1; the D segment call TRBD1 is taken from the table without a DNA check. TRBV21-1 is described as a pseudogene. The CDR3 loop spans 16 amino acids. As DNA, the CDR3 is TGTGCCAGCAGCAAAGAAAGCCTGTCCAGGGACACTGAAGCTTTCTTT. The encoded protein is CASSKESLSRDTEAFF.

By share, this clonotype ranks as medium-sized (0.01 to 0.1%). This chain's CDR3 is CAWIAGTEAFF. CDR3 coding DNA: TGTGCCTGGATTGCTGGCACTGAAGCTTTCTTT. J is TRBJ1-1 and V is TRBV30; D ambiguous. The CDR3 spans 11 residues. V lost 4 bases to trimming and J lost 4 bases, with 7 bases between them. Germline CDR1 reads GTSNPN; CDR2 reads SVGIG (reference sequence). Looking up the rest from reference TRBV30 and TRBJ1-1 gives the full variable domain: SQTIHQWPATLVQPVGSPLSLECTVEGTSNPNLYWYRQAAGRGLQLLFYSVGIGQISSEVPQNLSASRPQDRQFILSSKKLLLSDSGFYLCAWIAGTEAFFGQGTRLTVV.

This clonotype appeared a few times. This sequence joins TRBV12-5 and TRBJ2-6, with 8 bases fitting TRBD1. This CDR3 spans 19 amino acids. The germline CDR1 and CDR2 sequences are LGHNT and FRNRAP. Losses at the gene ends were 4 bases for V and 0 bases for J; bases not matched to a gene: 11. This chain's CDR3 is CASGYLLTGAHSGANVLTF. The CDR3 nucleotides are TGTGCTAGTGGTTATCTCCTGACAGGGGCGCACTCTGGGGCCAACGTCCTGACTTTC. The whole variable domain, filled in from reference TRBV12-5 and TRBJ2-6, reads DARVTQTPRHKVTEMGQEVTMRCQPILGHNTVFWYRQTMMQGLELLAYFRNRAPLDDSGMPKDRFSAEMPDATLATLKIQPSEPRDSAVYFCASGYLLTGAHSGANVLTFGAGSRLTVL.

CDR3 sequence (DNA): TGTGCCAGCAGTGTGGACAGGCCCAGCGGTCCCGGGGAGCTGTTTTTT. Amino acids: CASSVDRPSGPGELFF. This chain links TRBV2 with TRBJ2-2; 7 bases match TRBD1. Germline V gives CDR1 SNHLY, CDR2 FYNNEI. V dropped 4 bases and J dropped 6; count of bases not matched to a gene: 11. This CDR3 contains 16 residues.

The chain combines TRBV19 with TRBJ1-1; D unclear. V was clipped by 10 bases and J by 0 bases, with 15 bases between them. The CDR3 totals 14 residues. Per the germline V gene, CDR1 is LNHDA and CDR2 is SQIVND (reference sequence). The CDR3 nucleotides are TGTGCCACTCTAAGTTTGGGCCTGAACACTGAAGCTTTCTTT. It codes for CATLSLGLNTEAFF.

This clonotype was observed many times. This chain uses TRBV3-1 with TRBJ1-5, with no clear D. Trimming removed 4 bases at V and 2 bases at J, with 6 bases between. Germline values: CDR1 LGHDT, CDR2 YNNKEL (reference sequence). CDR3 size: 13 residues. The CDR3 DNA reads as TGTGCCAGCAGCCCCCGCGGCAATCAGCCCCAGCATTTT. Translating it yields CASSPRGNQPQHF.

At least ten counts were recorded for this clonotype. The chain combines TRBV11-2 with TRBJ2-3; no clear D. The CDR3 contains 13 residues. The germline CDR1 and CDR2 sequences are SGHAT and FQNNGV. The V and J ends lost 0 bases and 4 bases respectively, with 5 bases between them. The CDR3 here is CASSLESADTQYF. The CDR3 DNA reads TGTGCCAGCAGCTTAGAATCGGCAGATACGCAGTATTTT.

This clonotype has ten or more counts. The V gene is TRBV19, the J gene TRBJ1-5, with D maybe TRBD1 (5 bases). Trimming shortened V by 4 bases and J by 3 bases, and 16 bases separated the two germline ends. This CDR3 has 16 amino acids. Germline-derived CDR1 and CDR2 are LNHDA and SQIVND (reference sequence). The CDR3 DNA reads as TGTGCCAGTAGTACGACAGCCGGGACCCACAATCAGCCCCAGCATTTT. Translated, it gives CASSTTAGTHNQPQHF.

The V call is TRBV23-1, the J call TRBJ2-7, with D maybe TRBD2 (5 bases). TRBV23-1 is filed as an ORF, its function uncertain. This CDR3 has 17 amino acids. V lost 2 bases, J lost 7 bases, and 24 bases lay in between. For the CDR3, the DNA is TGCGCCAGCAGTCAAAATGGGTGGGCAGGCCGGACTCGGGAGCAGTACTTC. Protein product: CASSQNGWAGRTREQYF.

This clonotype was seen a handful of times. CDR3 protein: CASSRTWADTQYF. Here the CDR3 DNA reads TGTGCCAGCAGCCGTACGTGGGCAGATACGCAGTATTTT. The J gene is TRBJ2-3, the V gene TRBV3-1; D is undetermined. Germline lookup yields CDR1 LGHDT and CDR2 YNNKEL (reference sequence). V gave up 4 bases and J gave up 4 bases, with 9 bases separating them. The CDR3 totals 13 residues.

The genes are TRBV11-3 and TRBJ1-1; D is undetermined. Looked up from germline, CDR1 is SGHNT and CDR2 is YENEEA. V lost 4 bases to trimming and J lost 11 bases, with 20 bases between them. The CDR3 spans 14 residues. The CDR3 DNA follows: TGTGCCAGCAGCTCAACCCCACGGGATGGTATGGCTTTCTTT. It translates to CASSSTPRDGMAFF.

In its sample, this clonotype was seen many times. The chain combines TRBV12-3 or TRBV12-4 with TRBJ1-1, with TRBD1 identical over 7 bases. With V trimmed by 6 bases and J by 1 base, 5 bases remained unmatched. This CDR3 region has 14 residues. The CDR3 DNA is TGTGCCAGCAGGCCTACAGGGGCGAACACTGAAGCTTTCTTT. This sequence encodes CASRPTGANTEAFF.

This clonotype was seen at least ten times. The rearrangement joins TRBV6-1 to TRBJ2-1; D is unclear. Germline V gene lookup returns CDR1 MNHNS and CDR2 SASEGT. CDR3 size: 14 residues. V was trimmed by 0 bases and J by 7 bases, leaving 10 bases between them. The DNA of the CDR3 is TGTGCCAGCAGTGAAGCTATACAGACAAATGAGCAGTTCTTC. Translated, it gives CASSEAIQTNEQFF.

The J gene is TRBJ2-7, the V gene TRBV15; a possible D gene is TRBD1 (6 bases). V was shortened by 8 bases and J by 5 bases, with 10 bases between the two germline ends. The CDR3 totals 11 residues. Per the germline V gene, CDR1 is LNHNV and CDR2 is YYDKDF (reference sequence). The CDR3 DNA follows: TGTGCCACCGCGAACAGGGACGAGCAGTACTTC. Amino acid sequence: CATANRDEQYF.

This clonotype was observed many times. This chain uses TRBV12-3 or TRBV12-4 with TRBJ2-1; D is unclear. Trimming pared 7 bases from V and 7 bases from J, leaving 8 bases between. The CDR3 sequence is 11 residues long. In nucleotides, the CDR3 is TGTGCCAGCAAGGGCTGGAATGAGCAGTTCTTC. It codes for CASKGWNEQFF.

This clonotype was picked up many times. The chain is built from TRBV24-1 and TRBJ1-1; no clear D. The CDR3 totals 13 residues. Germline loops: CDR1 KGHDR, CDR2 SFDVKD. V was cut by 3 bases and J by 7 bases, with 11 bases left in between. The CDR3 bases are TGTGCCACCAGTGATGCCGGGAACCGTGAAGCTTTCTTT. It is translated as CATSDAGNREAFF.

In this sample, this clonotype turned up many times. This rearrangement joins TRBV11-1 to TRBJ2-6, with D perhaps TRBD1 (6 bases). Germline CDR1 and CDR2: SGHAT and FQDESV (reference sequence). CDR3 length: 21 amino acids. V lost 7 bases and J lost 0, with 28 bases in between. CDR3 in amino acids: CASTRALGAPRDSSGANVLTF. CDR3 nucleotide sequence: TGTGCCAGCACCCGGGCGTTGGGGGCCCCCCGAGATTCCTCTGGGGCCAACGTCCTGACTTTC. Using reference TRBV11-1 and TRBJ2-6 for the parts outside the CDR3, the full variable domain is EAEVAQSPRYKITEKSQAVAFWCDPISGHATLYWYRQILGQGPELLVQFQDESVVDDSQLPKDRFSAERLKGVDSTLKIQPAELGDSAMYLCASTRALGAPRDSSGANVLTFGAGSRLTVL.

The chain is built from TRBV24-1 and TRBJ2-5; TRBD2 aligns across 8 bases. This CDR3 has 13 amino acids. Germline V gene sequence: CDR1 KGHDR, CDR2 SFDVKD. With V trimmed by 7 bases and J by 5 bases, 5 bases remained unmatched. This chain's CDR3 is CATSGGAGETQYF. In DNA, the CDR3 is TGTGCCACCAGCGGGGGGGCGGGGGAGACCCAGTACTTC.

Ten or more counts support this clonotype. The V call is TRBV18, the J call TRBJ1-1; D is perhaps TRBD1 (5 bases). The CDR3 consists of 14 residues. CDR1 KGHSH and CDR2 LQKENI come from the germline V gene. V shed 5 bases and J shed 7 bases, with 17 bases lying between them. The CDR3 coding sequence is TGTGCCAGCTCATCCCTAGACAGACCCTTTGAAGCTTTCTTT. It codes for CASSSLDRPFEAFF.

The genes are TRBV7-3 and TRBJ2-5; D possibly corresponds to TRBD2 (6 bases). Trimming took 5 bases from V and 3 from J, leaving 16 bases between them. Germline-derived CDR1 and CDR2 are SGHTA and FQGTGA. CDR3 size: 15 residues. CDR3 protein: CASSLSPGEEETQYF. The DNA for the CDR3 is TGTGCCAGCAGCCTAAGCCCCGGGGAGGAAGAGACCCAGTACTTC.

The chain combines TRBV5-5 with TRBJ1-6, with a tentative D call TRBD1 (5 bases). The CDR3 runs to 13 residues. The V end lost 3 bases, the J end lost 5 bases, and 6 bases lay between the germline ends. Per the germline V gene, CDR1 is SGHKS and CDR2 is YYEKEE (reference sequence). CDR3 protein: CASSWGNNSPLHF. For the CDR3, the DNA is TGTGCCAGCAGCTGGGGGAATAATTCACCCCTCCACTTT.

This clonotype was seen at least ten times. The chain joins TRBV27 to TRBJ2-3; tentatively, D is TRBD1 or TRBD2 (6 bases each). Germline loops: CDR1 MNHEY, CDR2 SMNVEV (reference sequence). The ends were cut back, 3 bases at V and 1 base at J, with 14 bases in the middle. The CDR3 is 16 amino acids. The CDR3 nucleotides are TGTGCCAGCAGTTTGGGGGGCAGAGAGGGCACAGATACGCAGTATTTT. Translation: CASSLGGREGTDTQYF.